This TCR beta chain is drawn from a study of T cells in Graves' hyperthyroidism and ophthalmopathy. Amplified TCR beta CDR3 regions came from RNA transcripts. Initially, a first-round RT-PCR of the TCR CDR3 employed the HTBI primer set. TCRdb analysed the multiplex PCR reads with MiXCR anew, one entry per CDR3 protein. The sample has a few hundred thousand distinct CDR3 sequences; about a sixth are singletons. Germline CDR1 SGHRS, CDR2 YFSETQ. J lost 2 bases, V lost 3 bases, and 6 bases had no gene match. The CDR3 covers 15 residues. This clonotype has ten or more counts. The sample was blood. The chain uses TRBV5-1 and TRBJ1-1, with 8 bases lining up with TRBD1. This sequence originates from a woman in her thirties or forties with Graves' ophthalmopathy. Here the CDR3 reads CASSSRQGINTEAFF. CDR3 in DNA: TGCGCCAGCAGCTCGAGACAGGGGATAAACACTGAAGCTTTCTTT.